This T cell receptor (beta chain) was sequenced during a study of T cell responses to AZD1222 COVID-19 vaccine. For the study at large: Second-dose groups at about 4 or about 12 weeks were pooled.

General study findings and limits: At 160-218 and 743-854, vaccine-associated CD4 TCRs were dominant, and they spanned spike. At baseline, just five to seven AZD1222 recipients tested seropositive.

Trimming removed 0 bases at V and 0 bases at J, with 8 bases between. There are 15 residues in the CDR3. Germline V gene data show CDR1 as SGHNT and CDR2 as YYREEE (reference sequence). Worth noting for this clone: Its matching antigen is unknown.

Profiling relied on immunoSEQ multiplex PCR, and the TCRdb table lists in-frame clones only, not all of them. The sample carries approximately 170,000 clones, just under 95% recorded once. This clonotype originated in an adult in good health. The chain is built from TRBV5-4 and TRBJ2-3; D gene unclear. The sequences come from peripheral blood, collected on day 0 of AZD1222 vaccination. For the CDR3, the DNA is TGTGCCAGCAGCTTGGACTCCCCGAGCACAGATACGCAGTATTTT. It yields the protein CASSLDSPSTDTQYF.